This T cell receptor beta chain was captured by sequencing in a study of OX40 agonist ivuxolimab in advanced cancers. Regarding the research as a whole: Ivuxolimab, which targeted the costimulatory receptor OX40 (CD134), was an agonistic, fully human IgG2 monoclonal antibody. Intravenous ivuxolimab was administered to patients every 2 weeks at six dose levels: 0.01, 0.1, 0.3, 1.5, 3 and 10 mg/kg. Of the approximately 50 dose-escalation patients, hepatocellular carcinoma was present in some 19, melanoma in approximately 15, renal cell carcinoma in 9 and head and neck cancer in 9. In the dose-escalation cohort, 70% to 90% of patients were male, and the mean age was approximately 60 years with a range of roughly 20 to 85. Prior anti-PD-1, anti-PD-L1 or anti-CTLA-4 therapy was permitted, and approximately 40% of dose-escalation patients had received checkpoint inhibitors. Three dose-escalation patients achieved partial responses, one with hepatocellular carcinoma and two with cutaneous melanoma. Peripheral TCRbeta sequencing was intended to test whether TCR sequence diversity was altered and clonal T-cell expansion was caused by ivuxolimab. The paper describes the monotherapy dose-escalation part (N ≈ 50 patients) of the phase I trial of ivuxolimab.

Genomic DNA was extracted from sorted cells for sequencing of the TCRbeta CDR3 region. TCRbeta CDR3 regions were sequenced using the immunoSEQ Assay. TCRdb provides this immuneACCESS table in a form limited to in-frame rearrangements. Some clones are lacking; in checked studies, under half of them reflect an unresolved V gene, and why the rest are absent is not known. For this sample there are 45,000 to 65,000 clones; about 89% appear just once. The top ten clones comprise about 1.7% of the sample. General findings and caveats noted by the study authors: After ivuxolimab, expanded clones were on average more numerous among CD8+ T cells than among CD4+ T cells. Low levels of normalized T-cell clonal expansion were also seen in some patients who did not respond. In the 0.1-3.0 mg/kg groups, partial responders were among the patients with the lowest normalized peripheral clonal expansion, particularly in CD8+ T cells. At doses from 0.1 to 3.0 mg/kg, clonal expansion was seen in both CD4+ and CD8+ blood T cells between baseline and week 6. The antigen specificity of the peripheral T cells that underwent clonal expansion was not determined.

Patients with a history of autoimmune disease or receiving systemic immunosuppression were excluded from the trial. Peripheral blood for TCR sequencing was collected from all dose cohorts at baseline, on cycle 4 day 1, and on cycle 7 day 1. Samples came from an open-label, multicenter, first-in-human phase I dose-escalation trial of ivuxolimab. The trial enrolled adults with locally advanced or metastatic head and neck squamous cell, hepatocellular, melanoma or renal cell carcinoma. CD4+ and CD8+ T cells were sorted separately from peripheral blood before TCR sequencing. For this chain, trimming is 4 bases at the V end and 3 bases at the J end, and the number of junction bases without a gene match is 6. Via the germline V gene, CDR1 is KGHSH and CDR2 LQKENI. The CDR3, cysteine through phenylalanine, is 14 amino acids long. The sequence is cut down to CDR3 DNA, 42 bases in frame from base 1. Regarding this clone: Its specific antigen is unknown. Base qualities were left out, and no much larger clone turns up one base away.

The specimen comprised CD4+ or CD8+ T cells sorted from blood, sampled in a trial of the OX40 agonist ivuxolimab. The chain was built from TRBV18 and TRBJ2-7; TRBD2 matches 7 bases in the middle. This clonotype was obtained from an adult with an advanced solid tumor such as melanoma, head and neck, liver or kidney cancer. CDR3 reads: CASSRERDVYEQYF. In nucleotides, the sequence is TGTGCCAGCTCACGGGAGCGGGACGTCTACGAGCAGTACTTC.